The present entry profiles one TCR beta chain with its context. This sample is part of a study of control samples from healthy donors and cancer patients. Profiled with immunoSEQ multiplex PCR; TCRdb holds only in-frame clones, not every one. The data hold around 90,000 clones, with 85% observed a single time. The TCR was taken from a man aged 30 to 39 in good health. Source material: blood.

The CDR3: CAISEGLSGEKLFF. The CDR3 region has the DNA TGTGCCATCAGTGAGGGATTATCCGGGGAAAAACTGTTTTTT. The rearrangement joins TRBV10-3 to TRBJ1-4; D is ambiguous. V shed 2 bases and J shed 8 bases, with 12 bases lying between them. In germline, CDR1 is ENHRY, CDR2 SYGVKD. This CDR3 has 14 amino acids.